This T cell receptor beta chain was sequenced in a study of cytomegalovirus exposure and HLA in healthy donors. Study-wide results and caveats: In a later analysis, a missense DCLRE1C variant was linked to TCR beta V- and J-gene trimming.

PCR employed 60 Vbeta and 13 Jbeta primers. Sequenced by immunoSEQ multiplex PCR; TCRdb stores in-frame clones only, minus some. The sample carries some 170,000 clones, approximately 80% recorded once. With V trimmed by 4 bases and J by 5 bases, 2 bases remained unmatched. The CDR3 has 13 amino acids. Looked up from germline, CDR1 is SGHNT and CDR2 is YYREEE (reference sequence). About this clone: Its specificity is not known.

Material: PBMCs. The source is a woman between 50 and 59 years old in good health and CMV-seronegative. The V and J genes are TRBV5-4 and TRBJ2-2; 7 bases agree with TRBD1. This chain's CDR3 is CASSPTGTGELFF. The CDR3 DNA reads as TGTGCCAGCAGCCCGACAGGGACCGGGGAGCTGTTTTTT.